The 9 T cell receptor beta chains below all came from one sample that was sequenced in a study of cytomegalovirus exposure and HLA in healthy donors. Primers included in the PCR were 60 Vbeta and 13 Jbeta primers. The protocol was immunoSEQ multiplex PCR, while the TCRdb copy is restricted to in-frame clones and leaves out a portion. The profile covers about 190,000 clones, with approximately 86% appearing a single time and 0.31% taken by the ten largest. The material sequenced was PBMCs. Every receptor here comes from a young woman in good health and CMV-seronegative.

J is TRBJ1-2 and V is TRBV5-1; D gene unclear. CDR1 is SGHRS, CDR2 YFSETQ, per germline. CDR3 length equals 13 residues. V was clipped by 4 bases and J by 1 base, with 8 bases between them. This CDR3 reads CASSGEDNYGYTF. CDR3 nucleotide sequence: TGCGCCAGCAGCGGCGAGGATAACTATGGCTACACCTTC.

This chain joins TRBV28 and TRBJ2-2; possible D gene TRBD2, 6 bases. Germline CDR1 and CDR2: MDHEN and SYDVKM. CDR3 length: 14 residues. V was pared by 5 bases and J by 7 bases, with 14 bases between. The DNA of the CDR3 is TGTGCCAGCAGTCTCGGGGGATATGGCGGGGAGCTGTTTTTT. This sequence encodes CASSLGGYGGELFF.

V and J are TRBV27 and TRBJ1-1, with 8 bases that match TRBD1. CDR3 length: 15 amino acids. The germline V gene encodes CDR1 MNHEY and CDR2 SMNVEV (reference sequence). V lost 6 bases to trimming and J lost 1 base; unmatched junction nucleotides: 7. The CDR3 DNA is TGTGCCAGCAGCCAGGGGGCGCGAGGGAACACTGAAGCTTTCTTT. It yields the protein CASSQGARGNTEAFF.

This sequence joins TRBV5-1 and TRBJ2-2; D possibly corresponds to TRBD1 (5 bases). The V and J ends lost 0 bases and 0 bases respectively, with 6 bases between them. The CDR3 has 15 residues. Germline V gives CDR1 SGHRS, CDR2 YFSETQ. The CDR3 sequence: CASSLATANTGELFF. In DNA form, the CDR3 reads TGCGCCAGCAGCTTGGCGACAGCGAACACCGGGGAGCTGTTTTTT.

As DNA, the CDR3 is TGCGCCAGCAGCCCCGGGACTAGCGCATCCAATGAGCAGTTCTTC. It specifies CASSPGTSASNEQFF. The chain joins TRBV5-1 to TRBJ2-1; the match to TRBD2 covers 10 bases. Losses at the gene ends were 4 bases for V and 6 bases for J; bases not matched to a gene: 7. Germline lookup yields CDR1 SGHRS and CDR2 YFSETQ. The CDR3 runs 15 residues.

This clone was observed a single time. This sequence joins TRBV13 and TRBJ2-3, with TRBD2 matching over 12 bases. Trimming cost V 3 bases and J 3 bases; bases outside gene matches: 4. Germline V gives CDR1 PRHDT, CDR2 FYEKMQ (reference sequence). There are 16 residues in the CDR3. CDR3 in DNA: TGTGCCAGCAGCTTTTCTAGCGGGAGGGTTACAGATACGCAGTATTTT. Translating gives CASSFSSGRVTDTQYF. The full variable domain, in which reference TRBV13 and TRBJ2-3 provide the parts outside the CDR3, is AAGVIQSPRHLIKEKRETATLKCYPIPRHDTVYWYQQGPGQDPQFLISFYEKMQSDKGSIPDRFSAQQFSDYHSELNMSSLELGDSALYFCASSFSSGRVTDTQYFGPGTRLTVL.

V and J are TRBV4-1 and TRBJ2-7; TRBD2 matches 9 bases. V was clipped by 1 base and J by 7 bases; unmatched bases: 11. The CDR3 runs to 16 residues. Germline CDR1 and CDR2: MGHRA and YSYEKL. DNA for the CDR3: TGCGCCAGCAGCCAAGTGACTAGCGGTCGCCGAGGAGAGCAGTACTTC. Residues: CASSQVTSGRRGEQYF.

This chain joins TRBV6-6 and TRBJ1-2; D remains ambiguous. V was trimmed by 2 bases and J by 4 bases, leaving 8 bases between them. Germline V lookup: CDR1 MNHNY, CDR2 SVGAGI (reference sequence). The CDR3 spans 13 residues. This chain's CDR3 is CASSYGTVYGYTF. The CDR3 nucleotides read TGTGCCAGCAGTTACGGCACAGTCTATGGCTACACCTTC.

This chain links TRBV5-4 with TRBJ2-3, with D possibly matching TRBD2 (5 bases). Germline V gives CDR1 SGHNT, CDR2 YYREEE (reference sequence). The CDR3 runs 12 residues. V shed 4 bases and J shed 10 bases, with 13 bases lying between them. CDR3 in amino acids: CASSPDGIAQYF. The DNA of the CDR3 is TGTGCCAGCAGCCCAGACGGGATAGCGCAGTATTTT. The variable domain in full, with the rest retrieved from reference TRBV5-4 and TRBJ2-3, is ETGVTQSPTHLIKTRGQQVTLRCSSQSGHNTVSWYQQALGQGPQFIFQYYREEENGRGNFPPRFSGLQFPNYSSELNVNALELDDSALYLCASSPDGIAQYFGPGTRLTVL.